Listed below are T cell receptor beta chains from one sample, sequenced in a study of blood T cell repertoires in COVID-19. Profiling relied on immunoSEQ multiplex PCR, and the TCRdb table lists in-frame clones only, not all of them. The sample includes 450,000 to 600,000 clones, approximately 90% of them seen just once. The sequenced material came from PBMCs or T cells enriched from blood (not recorded which). The receptors come from a woman between 18 and 29 years old who had recovered from COVID-19. Each CDR3 is given with its conserved first and last residue. The order of the fields is D gene, J gene, clone size, V gene, CDR3 protein, CDR3 DNA. A D gene is named only where the DNA matches it firmly. Size tells how often a clone was seen (once, few, many) or the class of an expanded clone, and some rows leave it out.

TRBD1 TRBJ1-5 . TRBV7-8 CASSLALSRGTGGLNQPQHF TGTGCCAGCAGCTTAGCGCTAAGTAGGGGGACAGGGGGTCTCAATCAGCCCCAGCATTTT
. TRBJ1-5 . TRBV30 CAWSAGQSNQPQHF TGTGCCTGGAGTGCTGGGCAAAGCAATCAGCCCCAGCATTTT
. TRBJ1-1 few TRBV6-5 CASSYLTGNTEAFF TGTGCCAGCAGTTACCTAACAGGGAACACTGAAGCTTTCTTT
TRBD2 TRBJ2-1 . TRBV5-1 CASSTAGGSYNEQFF TGCGCCAGCAGCACGGCGGGGGGCTCCTACAATGAGCAGTTCTTC
TRBD1 TRBJ1-5 once TRBV6-1 CASSVKGQGSYQPQHF TGTGCCAGCAGTGTCAAGGGACAGGGAAGTTATCAGCCCCAGCATTTT
TRBD2 TRBJ2-3 once TRBV19 CASRSLAGNTDTQYF TGTGCCAGTAGAAGTCTAGCGGGGAATACAGATACGCAGTATTTT
. TRBJ2-7 . TRBV7-9 CASSYSDNSYEQYF TGTGCCAGCAGCTACTCGGACAACTCCTACGAGCAGTACTTC
. TRBJ1-2 once TRBV2 CASSKGANYGYTF TGTGCCAGCAGTAAAGGGGCAAACTATGGCTACACCTTC
. TRBJ1-2 . TRBV12-3/TRBV12-4 CASSSRDTGYTF TGTGCCAGCAGTTCCCGGGACACAGGCTACACCTTC
TRBD1 TRBJ1-1 . TRBV11-2 CASSHLRQGLMNTEAFF TGTGCCAGCAGCCATCTTCGACAGGGGCTTATGAACACTGAAGCTTTCTTT
TRBD1 TRBJ2-7 . TRBV24-1 CATSPLTGFTYEQYF TGTGCCACCAGTCCCTTGACAGGGTTCACCTACGAGCAGTACTTC
. TRBJ2-5 . TRBV20-1 CSAIIQETQYF TGCAGTGCTATAATCCAGGAGACCCAGTACTTC
TRBD1 TRBJ1-5 . TRBV28 CASRSTGVEYQPQHF TGTGCCAGCAGAAGTACAGGGGTTGAATATCAGCCCCAGCATTTT
. TRBJ1-5 . TRBV2 CASSEAGGYNQPQHF TGTGCCAGCAGTGAAGCAGGGGGTTACAATCAGCCCCAGCATTTT
TRBD2 TRBJ2-3 . TRBV5-1 CASSLGLAGGTDTQYF TGCGCCAGCAGCTTGGGACTAGCGGGGGGCACAGATACGCAGTATTTT
TRBD2 TRBJ2-5 once TRBV15 CATSRAAGEETQYF TGTGCCACCAGCAGAGCGGCGGGAGAAGAGACCCAGTACTTC
. TRBJ2-7 . TRBV5-1 CASSLGDFSYEQYF TGCGCCAGCAGCTTAGGGGACTTCTCCTACGAGCAGTACTTC
. TRBJ2-5 . TRBV5-1 CASSLTSDQETQYF TGCGCCAGCAGCTTGACGAGCGACCAAGAGACCCAGTACTTC
. TRBJ1-5 . TRBV28 CASRLGSSNQPQHF TGTGCCAGCCGTCTAGGGAGCAGCAATCAGCCCCAGCATTTT
. TRBJ1-6 . TRBV7-9 CASSDSTNSPLHF TGTGCCAGCAGCGACAGCACCAATTCACCCCTCCACTTT
. TRBJ1-2 . TRBV7-8 CASSLDPSGINPGGRGYTF TGTGCCAGCAGCTTAGACCCCTCGGGGATCAACCCCGGAGGTCGGGGCTACACCTTC
. TRBJ2-1 . TRBV7-9 CASSLAGNVGNEQFF TGTGCCAGCAGCTTAGCCGGGAACGTGGGGAATGAGCAGTTCTTC
. TRBJ1-5 . TRBV7-9 CASSAPGGKQPQHF TGTGCCAGCAGCGCCCCGGGGGGTAAGCAGCCCCAGCATTTT
. TRBJ2-3 . TRBV27 CASSLISWGPLGTDTQYF TGTGCCAGCAGTTTAATCTCTTGGGGGCCCCTGGGCACAGATACGCAGTATTTT
. TRBJ1-5 . TRBV4-1 CASSQGRLLPGNQPQHF TGCGCCAGCAGCCAAGGTAGACTTTTGCCAGGCAATCAGCCCCAGCATTTT
. TRBJ1-6 few TRBV4-1 CASSQGAGPLHF TGCGCCAGCAGCCAGGGGGCCGGACCCCTCCACTTT
TRBD1 TRBJ2-2 . TRBV5-5 CASKRGPTGELFF TGTGCCAGCAAGAGGGGGCCCACCGGGGAGCTGTTTTTT
TRBD2 TRBJ2-7 . TRBV18 CASSGVAGGSSYEQYF TGTGCCAGCTCAGGCGTAGCGGGCGGAAGCTCCTACGAGCAGTACTTC